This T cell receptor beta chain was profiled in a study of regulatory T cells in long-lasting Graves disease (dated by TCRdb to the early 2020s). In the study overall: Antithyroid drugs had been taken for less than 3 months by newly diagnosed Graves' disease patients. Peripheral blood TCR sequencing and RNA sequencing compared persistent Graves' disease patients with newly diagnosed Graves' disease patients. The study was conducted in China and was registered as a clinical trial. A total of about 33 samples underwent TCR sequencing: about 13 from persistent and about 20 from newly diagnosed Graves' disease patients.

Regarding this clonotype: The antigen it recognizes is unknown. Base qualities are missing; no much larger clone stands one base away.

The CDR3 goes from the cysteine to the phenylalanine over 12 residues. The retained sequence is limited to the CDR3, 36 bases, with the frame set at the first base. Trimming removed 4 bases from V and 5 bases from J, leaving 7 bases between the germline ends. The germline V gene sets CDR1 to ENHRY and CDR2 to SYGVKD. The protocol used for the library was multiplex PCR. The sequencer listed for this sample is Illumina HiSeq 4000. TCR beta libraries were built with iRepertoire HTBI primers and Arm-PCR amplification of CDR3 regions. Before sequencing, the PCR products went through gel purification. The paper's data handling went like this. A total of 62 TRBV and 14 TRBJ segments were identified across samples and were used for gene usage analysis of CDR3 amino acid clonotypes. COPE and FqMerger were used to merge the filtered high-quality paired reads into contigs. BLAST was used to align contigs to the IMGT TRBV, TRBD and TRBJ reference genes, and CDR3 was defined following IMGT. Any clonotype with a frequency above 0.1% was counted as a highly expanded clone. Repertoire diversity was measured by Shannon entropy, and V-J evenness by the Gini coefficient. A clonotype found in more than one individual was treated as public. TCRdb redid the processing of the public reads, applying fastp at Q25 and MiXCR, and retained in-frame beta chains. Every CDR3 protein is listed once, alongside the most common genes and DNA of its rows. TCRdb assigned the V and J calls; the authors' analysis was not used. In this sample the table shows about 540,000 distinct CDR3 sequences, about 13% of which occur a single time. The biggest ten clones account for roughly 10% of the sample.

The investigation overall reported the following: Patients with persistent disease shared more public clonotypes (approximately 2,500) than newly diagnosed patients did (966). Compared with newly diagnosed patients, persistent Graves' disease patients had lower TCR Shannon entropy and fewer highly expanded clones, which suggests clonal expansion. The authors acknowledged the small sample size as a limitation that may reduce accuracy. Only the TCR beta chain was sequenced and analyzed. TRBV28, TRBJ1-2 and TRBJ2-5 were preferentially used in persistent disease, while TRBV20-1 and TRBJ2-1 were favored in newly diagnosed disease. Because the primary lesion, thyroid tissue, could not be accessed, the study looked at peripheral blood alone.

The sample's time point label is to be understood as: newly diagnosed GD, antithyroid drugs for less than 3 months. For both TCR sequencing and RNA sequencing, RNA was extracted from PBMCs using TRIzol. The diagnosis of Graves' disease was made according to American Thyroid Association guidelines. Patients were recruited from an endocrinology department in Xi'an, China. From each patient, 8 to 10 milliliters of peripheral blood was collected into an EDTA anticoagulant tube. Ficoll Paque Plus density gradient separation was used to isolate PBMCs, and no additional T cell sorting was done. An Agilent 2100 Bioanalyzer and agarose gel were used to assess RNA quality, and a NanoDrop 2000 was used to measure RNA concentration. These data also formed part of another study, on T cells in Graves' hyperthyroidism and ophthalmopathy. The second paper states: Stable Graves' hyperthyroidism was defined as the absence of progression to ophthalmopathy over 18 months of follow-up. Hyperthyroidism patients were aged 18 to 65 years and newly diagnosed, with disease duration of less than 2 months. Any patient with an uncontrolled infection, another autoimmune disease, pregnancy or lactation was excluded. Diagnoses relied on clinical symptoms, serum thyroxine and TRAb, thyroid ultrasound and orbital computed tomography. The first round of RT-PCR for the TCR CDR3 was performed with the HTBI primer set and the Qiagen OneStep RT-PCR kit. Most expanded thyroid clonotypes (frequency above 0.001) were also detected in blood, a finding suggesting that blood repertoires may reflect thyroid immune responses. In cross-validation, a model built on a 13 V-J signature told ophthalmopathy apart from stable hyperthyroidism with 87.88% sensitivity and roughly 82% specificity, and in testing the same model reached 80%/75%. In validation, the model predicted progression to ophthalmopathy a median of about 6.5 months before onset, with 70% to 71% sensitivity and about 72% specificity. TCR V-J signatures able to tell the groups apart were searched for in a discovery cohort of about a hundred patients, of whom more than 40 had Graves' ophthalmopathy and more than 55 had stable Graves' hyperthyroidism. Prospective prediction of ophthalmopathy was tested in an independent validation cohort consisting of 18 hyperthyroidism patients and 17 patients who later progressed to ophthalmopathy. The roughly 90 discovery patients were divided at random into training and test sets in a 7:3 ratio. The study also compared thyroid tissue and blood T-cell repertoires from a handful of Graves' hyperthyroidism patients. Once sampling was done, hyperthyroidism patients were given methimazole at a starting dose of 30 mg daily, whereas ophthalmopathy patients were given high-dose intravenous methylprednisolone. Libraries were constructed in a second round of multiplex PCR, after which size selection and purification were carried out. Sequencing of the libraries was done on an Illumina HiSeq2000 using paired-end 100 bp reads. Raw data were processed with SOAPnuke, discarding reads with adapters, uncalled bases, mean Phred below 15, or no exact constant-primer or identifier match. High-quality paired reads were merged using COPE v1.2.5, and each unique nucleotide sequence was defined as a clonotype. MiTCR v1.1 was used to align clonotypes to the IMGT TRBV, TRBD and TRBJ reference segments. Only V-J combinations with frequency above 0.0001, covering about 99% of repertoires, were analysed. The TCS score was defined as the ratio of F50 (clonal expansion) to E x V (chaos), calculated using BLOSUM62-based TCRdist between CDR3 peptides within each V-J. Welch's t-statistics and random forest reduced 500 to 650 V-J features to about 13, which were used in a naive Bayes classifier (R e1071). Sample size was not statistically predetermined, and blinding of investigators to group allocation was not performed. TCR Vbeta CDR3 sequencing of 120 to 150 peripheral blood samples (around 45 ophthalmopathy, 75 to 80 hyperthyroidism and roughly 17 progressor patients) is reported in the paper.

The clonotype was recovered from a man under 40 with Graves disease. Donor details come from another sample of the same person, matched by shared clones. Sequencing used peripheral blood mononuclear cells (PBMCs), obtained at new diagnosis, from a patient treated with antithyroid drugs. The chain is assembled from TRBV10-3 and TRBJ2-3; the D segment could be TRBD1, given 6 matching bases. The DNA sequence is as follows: TGTGCCATCAGTGCCAGGGGAGATACGCAGTATTTT. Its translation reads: CAISARGDTQYF.